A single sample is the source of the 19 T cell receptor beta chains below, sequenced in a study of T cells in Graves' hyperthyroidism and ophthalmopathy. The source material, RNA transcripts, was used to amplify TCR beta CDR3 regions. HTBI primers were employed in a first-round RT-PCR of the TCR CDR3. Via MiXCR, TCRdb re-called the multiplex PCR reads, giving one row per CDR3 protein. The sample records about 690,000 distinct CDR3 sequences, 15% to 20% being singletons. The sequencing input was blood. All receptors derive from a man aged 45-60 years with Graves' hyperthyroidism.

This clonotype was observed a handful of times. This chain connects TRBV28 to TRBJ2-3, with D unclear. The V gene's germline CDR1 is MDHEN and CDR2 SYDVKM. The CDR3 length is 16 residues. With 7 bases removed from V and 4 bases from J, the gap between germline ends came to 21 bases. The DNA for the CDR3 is TGTGCCAGCACCTCGCCCCGCTCTTTGAGGCCAGATACGCAGTATTTT. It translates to CASTSPRSLRPDTQYF.

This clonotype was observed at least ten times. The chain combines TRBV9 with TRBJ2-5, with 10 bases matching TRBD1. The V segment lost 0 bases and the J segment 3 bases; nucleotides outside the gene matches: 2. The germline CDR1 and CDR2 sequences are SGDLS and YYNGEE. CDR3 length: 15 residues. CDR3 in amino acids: CASSVAGTGEETQYF. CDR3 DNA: TGTGCCAGCAGCGTAGCCGGGACAGGGGAAGAGACCCAGTACTTC.

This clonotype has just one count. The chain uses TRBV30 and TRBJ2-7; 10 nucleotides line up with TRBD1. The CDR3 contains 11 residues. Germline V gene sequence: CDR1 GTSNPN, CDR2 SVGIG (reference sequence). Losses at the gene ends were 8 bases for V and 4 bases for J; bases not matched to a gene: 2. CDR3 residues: CAVGQGYEQYF. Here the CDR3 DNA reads TGTGCCGTGGGACAGGGGTACGAGCAGTACTTC.

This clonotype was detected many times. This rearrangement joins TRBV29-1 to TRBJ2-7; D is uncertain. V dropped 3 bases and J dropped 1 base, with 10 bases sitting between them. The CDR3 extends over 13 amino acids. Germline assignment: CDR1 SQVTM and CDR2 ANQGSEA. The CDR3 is CSVDPGGSYEQYF. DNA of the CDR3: TGCAGCGTTGATCCAGGCGGTTCCTACGAGCAGTACTTC.

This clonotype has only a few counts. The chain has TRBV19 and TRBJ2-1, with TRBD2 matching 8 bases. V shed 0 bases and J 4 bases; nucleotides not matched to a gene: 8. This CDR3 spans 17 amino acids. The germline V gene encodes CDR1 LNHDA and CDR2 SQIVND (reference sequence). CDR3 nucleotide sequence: TGTGCCAGTAGTATAGATCGGAAGCGGGAGATGTACAATGAGCAGTTCTTC. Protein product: CASSIDRKREMYNEQFF.

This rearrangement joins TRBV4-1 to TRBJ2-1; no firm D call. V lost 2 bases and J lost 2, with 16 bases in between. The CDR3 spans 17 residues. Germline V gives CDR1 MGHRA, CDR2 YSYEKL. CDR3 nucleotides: TGCGCCAGCAGCCAACCTTCCCGGGTAATCCCCTACAATGAGCAGTTCTTC. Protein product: CASSQPSRVIPYNEQFF.

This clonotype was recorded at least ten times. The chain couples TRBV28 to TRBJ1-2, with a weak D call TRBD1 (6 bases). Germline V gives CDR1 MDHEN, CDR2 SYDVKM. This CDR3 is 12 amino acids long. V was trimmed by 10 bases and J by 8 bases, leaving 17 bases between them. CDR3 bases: TGTGCCACCACCGGGGGACACCTAGGCTACACCTTC. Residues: CATTGGHLGYTF.

CDR3 nucleotide sequence: TGTGCCAGCAGCCCTAAGACAGGTAACAATGAGCAGTTCTTC. Its protein product is CASSPKTGNNEQFF. The chain recombines TRBV7-9 with TRBJ2-1, with D perhaps matching TRBD1 (6 bases). This CDR3 region has 14 residues. Germline assignment: CDR1 SEHNR and CDR2 FQNEAQ (reference sequence). Between the trimmed V and J ends, which lost 5 bases and 5 bases, there was a span of 13 bases.

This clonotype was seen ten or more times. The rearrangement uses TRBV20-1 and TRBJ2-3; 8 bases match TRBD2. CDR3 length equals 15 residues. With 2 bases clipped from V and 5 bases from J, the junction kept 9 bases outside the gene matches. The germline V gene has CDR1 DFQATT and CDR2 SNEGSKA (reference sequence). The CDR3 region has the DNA TGCAGTGCTAGATCCAGCGGGAGTTCTCAAGATACGCAGTATTTT. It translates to CSARSSGSSQDTQYF.

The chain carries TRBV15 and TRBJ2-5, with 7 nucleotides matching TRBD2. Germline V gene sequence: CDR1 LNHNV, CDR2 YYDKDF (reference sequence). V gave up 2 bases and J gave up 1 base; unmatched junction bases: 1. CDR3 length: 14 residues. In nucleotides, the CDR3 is TGTGCCACCAGCAGACCTAGCGGCCAAGAGACCCAGTACTTC. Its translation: CATSRPSGQETQYF.

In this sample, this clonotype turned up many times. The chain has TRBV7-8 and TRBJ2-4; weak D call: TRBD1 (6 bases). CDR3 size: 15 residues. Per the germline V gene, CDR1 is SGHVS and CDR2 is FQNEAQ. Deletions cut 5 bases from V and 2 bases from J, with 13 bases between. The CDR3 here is CASSKNRVPKNIQYF. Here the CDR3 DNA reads TGTGCCAGCAGCAAAAACAGGGTCCCCAAAAACATTCAGTACTTC.

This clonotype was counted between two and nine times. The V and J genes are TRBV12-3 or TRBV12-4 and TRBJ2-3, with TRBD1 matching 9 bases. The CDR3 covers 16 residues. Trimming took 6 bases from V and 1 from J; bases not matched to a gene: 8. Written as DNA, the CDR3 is TGTGCCAGCAGCTCTGGGACAGGGATTGGCACAGATACGCAGTATTTT. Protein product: CASSSGTGIGTDTQYF.

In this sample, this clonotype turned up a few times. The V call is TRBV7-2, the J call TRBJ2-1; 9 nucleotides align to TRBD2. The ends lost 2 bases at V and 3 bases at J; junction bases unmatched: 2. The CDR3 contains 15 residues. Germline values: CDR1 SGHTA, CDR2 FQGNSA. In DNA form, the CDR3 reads TGTGCCAGCAGCTTAATAGCGGGGGACTACAATGAGCAGTTCTTC. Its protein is CASSLIAGDYNEQFF.

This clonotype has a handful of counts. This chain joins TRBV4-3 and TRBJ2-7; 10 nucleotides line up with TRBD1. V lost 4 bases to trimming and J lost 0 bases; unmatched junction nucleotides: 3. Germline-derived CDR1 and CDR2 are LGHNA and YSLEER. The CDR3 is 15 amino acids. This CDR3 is CASSRGTGASYEQYF. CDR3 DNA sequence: TGCGCCAGCAGCCGCGGGACAGGGGCCTCCTACGAGCAGTACTTC.

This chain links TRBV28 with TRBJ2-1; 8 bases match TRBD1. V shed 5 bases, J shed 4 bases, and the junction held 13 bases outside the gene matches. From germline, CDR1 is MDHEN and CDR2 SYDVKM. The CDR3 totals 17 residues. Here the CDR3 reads CASSPAGPGQEYNEQFF. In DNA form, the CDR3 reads TGTGCCAGCAGTCCGGCCGGCCCGGGACAGGAGTACAATGAGCAGTTCTTC.

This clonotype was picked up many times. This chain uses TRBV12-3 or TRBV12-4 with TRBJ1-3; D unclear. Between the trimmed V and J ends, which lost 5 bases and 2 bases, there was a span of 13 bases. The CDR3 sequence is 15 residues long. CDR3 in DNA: TGTGCCAGCAGTATCATAGCCCGGGCTGGAAACACCATATATTTT. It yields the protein CASSIIARAGNTIYF.

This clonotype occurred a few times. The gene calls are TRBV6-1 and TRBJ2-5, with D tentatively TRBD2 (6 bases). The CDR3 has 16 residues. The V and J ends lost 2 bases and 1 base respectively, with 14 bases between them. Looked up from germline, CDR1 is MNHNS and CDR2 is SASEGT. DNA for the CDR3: TGTGCCAGCAGTGAATCGGGTCTAGCGCTCCAAGAGACCCAGTACTTC. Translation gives CASSESGLALQETQYF.

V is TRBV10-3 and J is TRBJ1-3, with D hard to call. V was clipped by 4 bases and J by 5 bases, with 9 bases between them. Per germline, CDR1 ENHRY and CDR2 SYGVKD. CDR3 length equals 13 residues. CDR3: CAISVGSRNTIYF. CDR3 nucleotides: TGTGCCATCAGTGTGGGATCCCGAAACACCATATATTTT.

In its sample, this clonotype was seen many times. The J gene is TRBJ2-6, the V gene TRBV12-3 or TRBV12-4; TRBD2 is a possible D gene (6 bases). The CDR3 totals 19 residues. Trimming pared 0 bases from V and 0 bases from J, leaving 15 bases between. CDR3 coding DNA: TGTGCCAGCAGTTTAGCGAGAGGAGGGCAGGGCTCTGGGGCCAACGTCCTGACTTTC. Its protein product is CASSLARGGQGSGANVLTF.